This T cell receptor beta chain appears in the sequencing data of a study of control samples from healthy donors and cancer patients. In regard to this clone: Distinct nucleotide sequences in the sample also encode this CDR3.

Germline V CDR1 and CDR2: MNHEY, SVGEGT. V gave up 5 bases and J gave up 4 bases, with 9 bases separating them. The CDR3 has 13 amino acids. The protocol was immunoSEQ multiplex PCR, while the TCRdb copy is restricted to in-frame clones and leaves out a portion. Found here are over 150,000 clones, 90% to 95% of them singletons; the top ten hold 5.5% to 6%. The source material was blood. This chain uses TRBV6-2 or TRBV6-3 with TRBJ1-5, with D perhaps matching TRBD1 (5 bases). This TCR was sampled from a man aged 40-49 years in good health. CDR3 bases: TGTGCCAGCAGTCGGGACGGAAATCAGCCCCAGCATTTT. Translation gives CASSRDGNQPQHF.